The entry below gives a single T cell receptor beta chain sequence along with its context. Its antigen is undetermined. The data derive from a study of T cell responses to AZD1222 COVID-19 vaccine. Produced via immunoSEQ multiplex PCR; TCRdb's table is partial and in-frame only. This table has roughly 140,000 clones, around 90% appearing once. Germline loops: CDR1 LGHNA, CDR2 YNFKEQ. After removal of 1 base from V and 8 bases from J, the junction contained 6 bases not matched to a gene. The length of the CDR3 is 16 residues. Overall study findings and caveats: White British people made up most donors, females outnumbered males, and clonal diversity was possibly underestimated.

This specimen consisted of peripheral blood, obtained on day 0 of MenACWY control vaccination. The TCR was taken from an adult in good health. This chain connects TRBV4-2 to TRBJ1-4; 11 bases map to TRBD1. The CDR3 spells CASSQARDRGFEKLFF. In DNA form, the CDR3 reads TGTGCCAGCAGCCAAGCCCGGGACAGGGGGTTCGAAAAACTGTTTTTT.